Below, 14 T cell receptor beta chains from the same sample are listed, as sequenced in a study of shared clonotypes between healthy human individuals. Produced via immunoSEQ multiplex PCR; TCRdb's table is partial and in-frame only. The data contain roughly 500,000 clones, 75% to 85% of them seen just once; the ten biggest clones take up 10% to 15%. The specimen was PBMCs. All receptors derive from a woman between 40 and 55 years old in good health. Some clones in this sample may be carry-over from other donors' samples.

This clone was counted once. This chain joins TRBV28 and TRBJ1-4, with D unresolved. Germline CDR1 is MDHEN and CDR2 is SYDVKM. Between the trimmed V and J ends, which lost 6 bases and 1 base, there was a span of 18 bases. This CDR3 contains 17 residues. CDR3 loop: CASSGPPGSGTNEKLFF. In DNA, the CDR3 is TGTGCCAGCAGCGGTCCCCCGGGCAGCGGAACTAATGAAAAACTGTTTTTT.

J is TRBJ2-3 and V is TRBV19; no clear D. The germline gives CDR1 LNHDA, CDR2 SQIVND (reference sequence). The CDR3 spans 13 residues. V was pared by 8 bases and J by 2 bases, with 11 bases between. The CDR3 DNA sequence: TGTGCCAGTGGTGAAAGCAACACAGATACGCAGTATTTT. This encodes CASGESNTDTQYF.

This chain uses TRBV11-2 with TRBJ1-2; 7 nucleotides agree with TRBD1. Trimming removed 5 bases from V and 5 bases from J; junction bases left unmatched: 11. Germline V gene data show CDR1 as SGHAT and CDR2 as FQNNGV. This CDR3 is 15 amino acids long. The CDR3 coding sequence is TGTGCCAGCAGCCCAGGGGGGTCACAGGGGTATGGCTACACCTTC. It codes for CASSPGGSQGYGYTF.

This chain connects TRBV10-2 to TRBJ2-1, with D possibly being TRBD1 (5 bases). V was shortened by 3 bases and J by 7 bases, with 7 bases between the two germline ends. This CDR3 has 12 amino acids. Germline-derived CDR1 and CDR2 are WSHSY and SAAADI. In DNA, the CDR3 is TGCGCCAGCAGTGACCCAGGGAATGAGCAGTTCTTC. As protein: CASSDPGNEQFF.

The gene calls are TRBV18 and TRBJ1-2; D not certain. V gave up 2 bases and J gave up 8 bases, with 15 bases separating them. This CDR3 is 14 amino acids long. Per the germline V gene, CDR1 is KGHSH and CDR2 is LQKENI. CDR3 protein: CASSPETEPGGYTF. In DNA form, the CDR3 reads TGTGCCAGCTCACCAGAAACCGAACCAGGAGGCTACACCTTC.

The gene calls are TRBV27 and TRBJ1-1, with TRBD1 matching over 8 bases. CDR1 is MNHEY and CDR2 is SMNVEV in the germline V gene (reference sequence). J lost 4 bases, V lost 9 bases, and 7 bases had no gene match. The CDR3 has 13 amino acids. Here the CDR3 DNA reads TGTGCCAGTGGACAGGGTCGAGGCACTGAAGCTTTCTTT. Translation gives CASGQGRGTEAFF.

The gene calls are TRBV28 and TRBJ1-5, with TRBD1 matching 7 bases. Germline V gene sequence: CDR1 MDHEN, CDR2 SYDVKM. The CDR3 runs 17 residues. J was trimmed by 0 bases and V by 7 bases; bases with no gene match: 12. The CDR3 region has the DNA TGTGCCAGCATGTCGGGACAGACCTTTTATAGCAATCAGCCCCAGCATTTT. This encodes CASMSGQTFYSNQPQHF.

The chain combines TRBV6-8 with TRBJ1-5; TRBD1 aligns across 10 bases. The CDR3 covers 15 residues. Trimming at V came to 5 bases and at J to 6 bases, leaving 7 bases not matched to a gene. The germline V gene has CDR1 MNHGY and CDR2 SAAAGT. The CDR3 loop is CASSPGQGVSQPQHF. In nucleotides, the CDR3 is TGTGCCAGCAGTCCCGGACAGGGGGTCTCTCAGCCCCAGCATTTT.

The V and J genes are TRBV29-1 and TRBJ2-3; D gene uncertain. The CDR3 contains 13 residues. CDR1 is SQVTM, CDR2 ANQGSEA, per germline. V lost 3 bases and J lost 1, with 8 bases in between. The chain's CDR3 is CSVENTGTDTQYF. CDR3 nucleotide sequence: TGCAGCGTTGAGAACACTGGCACAGATACGCAGTATTTT.

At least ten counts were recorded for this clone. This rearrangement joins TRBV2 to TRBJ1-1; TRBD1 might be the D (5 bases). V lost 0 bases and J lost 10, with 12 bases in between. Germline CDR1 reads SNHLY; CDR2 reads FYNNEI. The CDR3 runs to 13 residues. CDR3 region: CASSEAPGSPAFF. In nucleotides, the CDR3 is TGTGCCAGCAGTGAAGCCCCAGGGAGTCCAGCTTTCTTT.

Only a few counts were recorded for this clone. This chain's CDR3 is CASMLAGAKNIQYF. CDR3 sequence (DNA): TGTGCCAGCATGCTAGCTGGGGCCAAAAACATTCAGTACTTC. The rearrangement uses TRBV27 and TRBJ2-4, with a weak D call TRBD2 (5 bases). Germline V CDR1 and CDR2: MNHEY, SMNVEV (reference sequence). The CDR3 totals 14 residues. Trimming took off 7 bases at V and 1 base at J, with 11 bases between the two ends.

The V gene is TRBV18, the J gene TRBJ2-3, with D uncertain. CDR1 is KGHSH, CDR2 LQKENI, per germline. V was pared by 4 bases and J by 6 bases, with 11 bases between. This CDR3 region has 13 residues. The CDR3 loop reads CASSRLELDTQYF. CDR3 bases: TGTGCCAGCTCACGGCTCGAGCTGGATACGCAGTATTTT.

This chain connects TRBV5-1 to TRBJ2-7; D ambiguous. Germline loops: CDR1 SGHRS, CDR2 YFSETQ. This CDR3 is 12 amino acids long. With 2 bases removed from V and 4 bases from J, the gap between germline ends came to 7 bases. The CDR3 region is CASSFDSYEQYF. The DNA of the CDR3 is TGCGCCAGCAGCTTTGACTCGTACGAGCAGTACTTC.

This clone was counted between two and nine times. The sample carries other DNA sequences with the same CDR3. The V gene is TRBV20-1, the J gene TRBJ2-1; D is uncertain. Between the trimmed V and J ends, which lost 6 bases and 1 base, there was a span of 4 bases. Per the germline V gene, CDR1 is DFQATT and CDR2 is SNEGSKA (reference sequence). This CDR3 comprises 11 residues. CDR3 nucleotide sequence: TGCAGTGCCGCGTCCTACAATGAGCAGTTCTTC. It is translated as CSAASYNEQFF.